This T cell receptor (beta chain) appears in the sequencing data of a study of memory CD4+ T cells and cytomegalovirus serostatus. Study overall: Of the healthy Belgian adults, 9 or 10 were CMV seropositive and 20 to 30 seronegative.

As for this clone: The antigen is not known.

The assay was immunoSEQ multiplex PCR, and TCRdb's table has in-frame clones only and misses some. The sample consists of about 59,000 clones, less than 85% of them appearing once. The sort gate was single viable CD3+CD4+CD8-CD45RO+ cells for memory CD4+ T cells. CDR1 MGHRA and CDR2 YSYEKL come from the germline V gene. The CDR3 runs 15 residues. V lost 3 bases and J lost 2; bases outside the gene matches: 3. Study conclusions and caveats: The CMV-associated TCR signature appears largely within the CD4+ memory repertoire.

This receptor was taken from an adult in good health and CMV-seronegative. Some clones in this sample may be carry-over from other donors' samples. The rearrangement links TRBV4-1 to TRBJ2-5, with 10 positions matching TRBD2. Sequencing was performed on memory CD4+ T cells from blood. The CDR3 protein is CASSQLAGGQETQYF. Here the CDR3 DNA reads TGCGCCAGCAGCCAGTTAGCGGGGGGACAAGAGACCCAGTACTTC.